A single sample gave rise to the 19 T cell receptor beta chains below, sequenced in a study of early T cells in non-severe SARS-CoV-2 infection. TCRdb ran MiXCR on the 5' RACE reads and lists one entry per CDR3 protein. The sample has roughly 28,000 distinct CDR3 sequences; approximately 4.8% are singletons. The sample taken for sequencing was whole blood. Receptors originate from an adult who was a healthcare worker with PCR-confirmed SARS-CoV-2 infection or an uninfected control (not recorded which).

At least ten counts were recorded for this clonotype. The rearrangement uses TRBV7-6 and TRBJ2-2; unclear D gene. Germline loops: CDR1 SGHVS, CDR2 FNYEAQ. The CDR3 is made up of 15 amino acids. Trimming shortened V by 5 bases and J by 1 base, and 11 bases separated the two germline ends. DNA of the CDR3: TGTGCCAGCAGCCCTCCCGGCGGGAACACCGGGGAGCTGTTTTTT. Its protein is CASSPPGGNTGELFF.

This clonotype was seen a handful of times. This chain links TRBV28 with TRBJ2-7; either TRBD1 or TRBD2 may supply D (5 bases each). V lost 6 bases, J lost 5 bases, and 14 bases lay in between. CDR1 and CDR2 from the germline V gene are MDHEN and SYDVKM. The CDR3 is 13 amino acids. CDR3 amino acids: CASSEGSSHEQYF. The CDR3 DNA follows: TGTGCCAGCAGCGAGGGGTCAAGCCACGAGCAGTACTTC.

This clonotype was counted many times. The V gene is TRBV30, the J gene TRBJ1-2; TRBD1 is a possible D gene (6 bases). Trimming took 5 bases from V and 7 from J, leaving 14 bases between them. The V gene's germline CDR1 is GTSNPN and CDR2 SVGIG (reference sequence). This CDR3 contains 12 residues. DNA for the CDR3: TGTGCCTGGGAACAGGGATCGTTTGGCTACACCTTC. Encoded protein: CAWEQGSFGYTF.

Many counts were recorded for this clonotype. V is TRBV12-3 or TRBV12-4 and J is TRBJ1-6; 9 bases map to TRBD1. The CDR3 is 13 residues long. The V gene end was trimmed by 9 bases and the J gene end by 11 bases; junction bases not matched to a gene: 8. The DNA of the CDR3 is TGTGCCAGTGCGGGACAGGGCGTCCCACCCCTCCACTTT. Translated, it gives CASAGQGVPPLHF.

In this sample, this clonotype turned up many times. This rearrangement joins TRBV12-3 or TRBV12-4 to TRBJ2-2, with D possibly being TRBD2 (6 bases). The CDR3 consists of 16 residues. V was shortened by 2 bases and J by 6 bases, with 16 bases between the two germline ends. The CDR3 bases are TGTGCCAGCAGTTTATCCCCGGGGGTCATCGCCGGGGAGCTGTTTTTT. This codes for CASSLSPGVIAGELFF.

This clonotype was observed many times. V gene TRBV7-8 combines with J gene TRBJ2-7, with 10 bases identical to TRBD2. V shed 5 bases and J 5 bases; nucleotides not matched to a gene: 9. There are 15 residues in the CDR3. CDR1 and CDR2 from the germline V gene are SGHVS and FQNEAQ. CDR3 sequence (DNA): TGTGCCAGCAGCGTGCTAGCGGGGGTTGGGGACGAGCAGTACTTC. Its protein product is CASSVLAGVGDEQYF.

For this clonotype: A clone one base away is much larger, so this may be a read error. The genes are TRBV9 and TRBJ2-7; 7 nucleotides line up with TRBD1. The CDR3 has 14 residues. Per the germline V gene, CDR1 is SGDLS and CDR2 is YYNGEE. Trimming at V came to 4 bases and at J to 5 bases, leaving 9 bases not matched to a gene. The CDR3 nucleotides are TGTGCCAGCAGCACTCGACAGGGTCTACACGAGCAGTACTTC. Amino acid sequence: CASSTRQGLHEQYF.

Many counts were recorded for this clonotype. CDR3 loop: CATSDTGRRTDTQYF. The CDR3 bases are TGTGCCACCAGTGATACAGGGCGCCGCACAGATACGCAGTATTTT. This chain connects TRBV24-1 to TRBJ2-3, with TRBD1 as a possible D gene (6 bases). CDR3 length: 15 residues. CDR1 is KGHDR, CDR2 SFDVKD, per germline. The V end lost 3 bases, the J end lost 1 base, and 10 bases lay between the germline ends.

The rearrangement uses TRBV5-8 and TRBJ2-5; 7 positions agree with TRBD2. CDR3 size: 12 residues. The germline V gene has CDR1 SGHTS and CDR2 YDEGEE. Trimming took 5 bases from V and 5 from J; bases not matched to a gene: 3. CDR3 region: CASSSGGETQYF. CDR3 bases: TGTGCCAGCAGTTCGGGAGGCGAGACCCAGTACTTC.

This clonotype was seen repeatedly, ten times or more. V and J are TRBV7-2 and TRBJ2-3; D possibly corresponds to TRBD1 (5 bases). Trimming took off 3 bases at V and 4 bases at J, with 11 bases between the two ends. Per germline, CDR1 SGHTA and CDR2 FQGNSA. The CDR3 runs to 14 residues. Here the CDR3 reads CASSFYQGPDTQYF. CDR3 coding DNA: TGTGCCAGCAGCTTCTACCAGGGCCCAGATACGCAGTATTTT.

This clonotype appeared many times. This chain links TRBV9 with TRBJ1-2, with a tentative D call TRBD1 (5 bases). Germline-derived CDR1 and CDR2 are SGDLS and YYNGEE. The CDR3 loop spans 12 amino acids. V was shortened by 5 bases and J by 11 bases, with 16 bases between the two germline ends. This CDR3 reads CASRTPPRGYTF. DNA for the CDR3: TGTGCCAGCAGAACCCCCCCTAGGGGTTACACCTTC. Full variable domain (rest looked up from reference TRBV9 and TRBJ1-2): DSGVTQTPKHLITATGQRVTLRCSPRSGDLSVYWYQQSLDQGLQFLIQYYNGEERAKGNILERFSAQQFPDLHSELNLSSLELGDSALYFCASRTPPRGYTFGSGTRLTVV.

This clonotype has a count of ten or more. The chain uses TRBV20-1 and TRBJ1-1; TRBD1 agrees at 7 bases. This CDR3 contains 15 residues. The J segment lost 1 base and the V segment lost 0 bases, leaving 5 bases of the junction unmatched. Germline lookup yields CDR1 DFQATT and CDR2 SNEGSKA (reference sequence). For the CDR3, the DNA is TGCAGTGCTAGAGACCGTAGACAGGGGAACACTGAAGCTTTCTTT. Protein sequence: CSARDRRQGNTEAFF.

This clonotype was observed at least ten times. The rearrangement uses TRBV9 and TRBJ2-2; TRBD1 agrees at 9 bases. Looked up from germline, CDR1 is SGDLS and CDR2 is YYNGEE. V was clipped by 3 bases and J by 7 bases; unmatched bases: 7. This CDR3 region has 15 residues. The CDR3 here is CASSGKQGAVGELFF. CDR3 sequence (DNA): TGTGCCAGCAGCGGGAAACAGGGGGCTGTCGGGGAGCTGTTTTTT. The variable domain in full, completed from reference TRBV9 and TRBJ2-2, reads DSGVTQTPKHLITATGQRVTLRCSPRSGDLSVYWYQQSLDQGLQFLIQYYNGEERAKGNILERFSAQQFPDLHSELNLSSLELGDSALYFCASSGKQGAVGELFFGEGSRLTVL.

This clonotype was found many times. CDR3 sequence (DNA): TGCGCCAGCAGCCAAGACAACTGGGACTATGGCTACACCTTC. Translated, it gives CASSQDNWDYGYTF. V is TRBV4-1 and J is TRBJ1-2; the D is unclear. CDR3 length equals 14 residues. Between the trimmed V and J ends, which lost 0 bases and 3 bases, there was a span of 8 bases. The germline gives CDR1 MGHRA, CDR2 YSYEKL.

In its sample, this clonotype was seen many times. The V call is TRBV30, the J call TRBJ2-3; D uncertain. The V end was cut by 8 bases, the J end by 2 bases, with 14 bases between. CDR3 size: 13 residues. Germline V CDR1 and CDR2: GTSNPN, SVGIG (reference sequence). CDR3 sequence (DNA): TGTGCCACCGGTGACGGAATCACAGATACGCAGTATTTT. Protein product: CATGDGITDTQYF. Together with reference TRBV30 and TRBJ2-3, the CDR3 gives the full variable domain: SQTIHQWPATLVQPVGSPLSLECTVEGTSNPNLYWYRQAAGRGLQLLFYSVGIGQISSEVPQNLSASRPQDRQFILSSKKLLLSDSGFYLCATGDGITDTQYFGPGTRLTVL.

This clonotype has only a few counts. V gene TRBV2 combines with J gene TRBJ1-3; D is undetermined. The CDR3 totals 15 residues. Trimming took off 5 bases at V and 0 bases at J, with 11 bases between the two ends. Germline CDR1 reads SNHLY; CDR2 reads FYNNEI. The CDR3 sequence is CASSYGNPSGNTIYF. The CDR3 nucleotides read TGTGCCAGCAGTTACGGGAATCCCTCTGGAAACACCATATATTTT. The variable domain in full, completed from reference TRBV2 and TRBJ1-3, reads EPEVTQTPSHQVTQMGQEVILRCVPISNHLYFYWYRQILGQKVEFLVSFYNNEISEKSEIFDDQFSVERPDGSNFTLKIRSTKLEDSAMYFCASSYGNPSGNTIYFGEGSWLTVV.

This clonotype was recorded many times. V is TRBV20-1 and J is TRBJ2-4; the match to TRBD2 covers 10 bases. Unmatched junction bases numbered 18, after V lost 4 bases and J lost 0 bases. Germline V gives CDR1 DFQATT, CDR2 SNEGSKA (reference sequence). The CDR3 is made up of 20 amino acids. This CDR3 is CSATTMWSPSGGLAKNIQYF. The DNA of the CDR3 is TGCAGTGCTACCACCATGTGGTCGCCTAGCGGGGGACTAGCCAAAAACATTCAGTACTTC.

The chain joins TRBV3-1 to TRBJ1-1; 9 bases are a match to TRBD1. Germline V gene lookup returns CDR1 LGHDT and CDR2 YNNKEL (reference sequence). The J segment lost 3 bases and the V segment lost 1 base, leaving 6 bases of the junction unmatched. The CDR3 covers 16 residues. The CDR3 nucleotides are TGTGCCAGCAGCCAAGCAGGACAGGGGAAGGACACTGAAGCTTTCTTT. It yields the protein CASSQAGQGKDTEAFF.

Many counts were recorded for this clonotype. The genes are TRBV5-4 and TRBJ2-7, with 10 bases aligning to TRBD1. Trimming removed 2 bases from V and 6 bases from J; junction bases left unmatched: 5. CDR1 SGHNT and CDR2 YYREEE come from the germline V gene (reference sequence). CDR3 length: 14 amino acids. In nucleotides, the CDR3 is TGTGCCAGCAGCTTTTCCGGGACAGGGGCCGAGCAGTACTTC. As protein: CASSFSGTGAEQYF. The full variable domain, completed using reference TRBV5-4 and TRBJ2-7, is ETGVTQSPTHLIKTRGQQVTLRCSSQSGHNTVSWYQQALGQGPQFIFQYYREEENGRGNFPPRFSGLQFPNYSSELNVNALELDDSALYLCASSFSGTGAEQYFGPGTRLTVT.